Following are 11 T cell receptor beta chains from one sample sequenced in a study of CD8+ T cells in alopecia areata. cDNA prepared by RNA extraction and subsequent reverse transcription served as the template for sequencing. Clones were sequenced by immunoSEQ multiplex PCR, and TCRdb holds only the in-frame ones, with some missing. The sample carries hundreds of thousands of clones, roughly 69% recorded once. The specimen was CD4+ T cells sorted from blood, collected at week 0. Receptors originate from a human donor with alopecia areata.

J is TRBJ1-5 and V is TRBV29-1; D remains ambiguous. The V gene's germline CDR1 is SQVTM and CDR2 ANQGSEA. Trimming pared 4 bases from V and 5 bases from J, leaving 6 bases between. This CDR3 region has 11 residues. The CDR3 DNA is TGCAGCGTTGGGGATGATCAGCCCCAGCATTTT. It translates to CSVGDDQPQHF. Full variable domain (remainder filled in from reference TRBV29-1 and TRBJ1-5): SAVISQKPSRDICQRGTSLTIQCQVDSQVTMMFWYRQQPGQSLTLIATANQGSEATYESGFVIDKFPISRPNLTFSTLTVSNMSPEDSSIYLCSVGDDQPQHFGDGTRLSIL.

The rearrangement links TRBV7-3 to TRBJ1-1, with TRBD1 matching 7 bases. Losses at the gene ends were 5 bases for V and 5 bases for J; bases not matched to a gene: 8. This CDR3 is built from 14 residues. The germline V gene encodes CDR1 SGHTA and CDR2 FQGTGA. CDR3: CASSPRQGTTEAFF. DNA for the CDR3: TGTGCCAGCAGCCCGCGACAGGGAACGACTGAAGCTTTCTTT.

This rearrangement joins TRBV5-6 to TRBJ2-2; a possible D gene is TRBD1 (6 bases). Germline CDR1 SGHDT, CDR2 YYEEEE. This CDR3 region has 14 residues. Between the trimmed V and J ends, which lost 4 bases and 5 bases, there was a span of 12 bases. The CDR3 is CASSGKTGTGELFF. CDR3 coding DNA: TGTGCCAGCAGCGGGAAAACAGGGACCGGGGAGCTGTTTTTT.

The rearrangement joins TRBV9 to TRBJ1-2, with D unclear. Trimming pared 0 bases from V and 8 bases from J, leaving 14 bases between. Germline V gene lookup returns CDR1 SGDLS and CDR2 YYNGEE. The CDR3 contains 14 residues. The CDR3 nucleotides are TGTGCCAGCAGCGTAGCTATAGACTCGGGGGGCTACACCTTC. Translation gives CASSVAIDSGGYTF.

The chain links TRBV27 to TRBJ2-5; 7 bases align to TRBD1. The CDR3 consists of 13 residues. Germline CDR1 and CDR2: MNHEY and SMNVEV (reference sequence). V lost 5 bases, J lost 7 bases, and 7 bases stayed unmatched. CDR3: CASSPTGVGTQYF. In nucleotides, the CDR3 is TGTGCCAGCAGTCCTACAGGGGTTGGGACCCAGTACTTC.

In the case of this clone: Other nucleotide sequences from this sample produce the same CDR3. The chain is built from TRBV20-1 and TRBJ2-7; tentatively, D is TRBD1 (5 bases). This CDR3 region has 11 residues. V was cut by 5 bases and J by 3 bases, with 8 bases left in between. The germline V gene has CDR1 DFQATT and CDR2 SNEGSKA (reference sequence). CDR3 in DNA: TGCAGTGCTTCGCAGGGCTACGAGCAGTACTTC. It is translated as CSASQGYEQYF.

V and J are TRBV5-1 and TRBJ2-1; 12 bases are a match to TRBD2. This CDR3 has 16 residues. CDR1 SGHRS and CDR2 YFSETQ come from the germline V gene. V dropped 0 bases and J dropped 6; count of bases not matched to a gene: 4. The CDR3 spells CASSLVLAGGSNEQFF. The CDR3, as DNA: TGCGCCAGCAGCTTGGTACTAGCGGGGGGAAGCAATGAGCAGTTCTTC.

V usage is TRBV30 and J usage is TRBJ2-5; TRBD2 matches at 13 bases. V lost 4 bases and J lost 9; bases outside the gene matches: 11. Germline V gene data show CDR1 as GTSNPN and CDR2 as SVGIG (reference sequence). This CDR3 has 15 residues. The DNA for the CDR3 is TGTGCCTGGACCGGGACTAGCGGGGTCCGAGCGCCCCAGTACTTC. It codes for CAWTGTSGVRAPQYF.

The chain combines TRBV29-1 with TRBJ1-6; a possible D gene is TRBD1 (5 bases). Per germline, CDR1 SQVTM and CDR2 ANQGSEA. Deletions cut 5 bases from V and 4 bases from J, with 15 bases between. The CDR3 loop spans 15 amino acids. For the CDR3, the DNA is TGCAGCGTTAGGGTTTCGGGGGATTATAATTCACCCCTCCACTTT. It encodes CSVRVSGDYNSPLHF.

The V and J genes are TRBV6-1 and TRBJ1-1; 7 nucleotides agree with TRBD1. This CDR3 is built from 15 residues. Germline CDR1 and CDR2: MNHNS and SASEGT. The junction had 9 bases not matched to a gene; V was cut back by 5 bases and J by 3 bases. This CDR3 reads CASSLSPTGDTEAFF. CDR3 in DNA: TGTGCCAGCAGTCTAAGCCCTACAGGGGACACTGAAGCTTTCTTT.

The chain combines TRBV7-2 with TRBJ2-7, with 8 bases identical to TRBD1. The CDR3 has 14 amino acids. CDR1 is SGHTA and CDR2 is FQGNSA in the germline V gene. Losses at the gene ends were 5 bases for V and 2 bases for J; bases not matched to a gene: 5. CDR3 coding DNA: TGTGCCAGCAGCATGACAGGGGTCGCCTACGAGCAGTACTTC. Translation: CASSMTGVAYEQYF.